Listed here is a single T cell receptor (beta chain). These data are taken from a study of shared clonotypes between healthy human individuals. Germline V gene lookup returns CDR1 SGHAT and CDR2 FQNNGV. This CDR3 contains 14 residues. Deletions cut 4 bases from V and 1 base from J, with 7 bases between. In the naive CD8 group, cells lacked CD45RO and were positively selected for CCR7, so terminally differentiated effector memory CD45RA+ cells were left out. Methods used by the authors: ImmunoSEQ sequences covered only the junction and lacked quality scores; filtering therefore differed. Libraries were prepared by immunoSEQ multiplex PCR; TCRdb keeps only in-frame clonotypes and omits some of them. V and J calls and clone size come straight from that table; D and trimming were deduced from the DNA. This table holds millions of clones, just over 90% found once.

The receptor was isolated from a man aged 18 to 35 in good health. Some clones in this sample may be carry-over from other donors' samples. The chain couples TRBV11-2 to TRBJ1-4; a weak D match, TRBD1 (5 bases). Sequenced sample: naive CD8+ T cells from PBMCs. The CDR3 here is CASSSRETNEKLFF. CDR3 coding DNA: TGTGCCAGCAGCTCCAGGGAAACTAATGAAAAACTGTTTTTT.